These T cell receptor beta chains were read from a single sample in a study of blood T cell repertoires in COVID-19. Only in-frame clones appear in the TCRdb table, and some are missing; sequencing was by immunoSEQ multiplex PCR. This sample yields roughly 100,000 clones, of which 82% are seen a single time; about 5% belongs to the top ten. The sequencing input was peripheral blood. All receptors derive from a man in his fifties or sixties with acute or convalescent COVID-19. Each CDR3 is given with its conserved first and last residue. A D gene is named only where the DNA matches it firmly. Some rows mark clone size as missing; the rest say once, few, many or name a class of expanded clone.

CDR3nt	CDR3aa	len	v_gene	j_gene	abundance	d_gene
TGTGCCAGCAGCCAGGGCCAGGGGGGCACTGAAGCTTTCTTT	CASSQGQGGTEAFF	14	TRBV4-2	TRBJ1-1	-	TRBD1
TGTGCCAGCGCCCGAGGTCTTGAGCAGTACTTC	CASARGLEQYF	11	TRBV2	TRBJ2-7	-	-
TGTGCCAGCAGTTTTAACAGACACACCGGGGAGCTGTTTTTT	CASSFNRHTGELFF	14	TRBV6-5	TRBJ2-2	-	-
TGTGCCAGCAGTTACTCAGGGGCAAGTCAGCCCCAGCATTTT	CASSYSGASQPQHF	14	TRBV6-5	TRBJ1-5	-	-
TGTGCCAGCAGCCCGCTCGGGACTGGCGGGAGGGCGGATGAGCAGTTCTTC	CASSPLGTGGRADEQFF	17	TRBV4-2	TRBJ2-1	-	TRBD2
TGTGCCAGCAGCATGGGACTAGCGCTCAACACCGGGGAGCTGTTTTTT	CASSMGLALNTGELFF	16	TRBV5-8	TRBJ2-2	-	TRBD2
TGCAGCGTTGCAGTAGCGGGGGGTACAGATACGCAGTATTTT	CSVAVAGGTDTQYF	14	TRBV29-1	TRBJ2-3	-	TRBD2
TGTGCCAGTAGTACCCCCTTAGACAGGGAAAAGTTCTTC	CASSTPLDREKFF	13	TRBV19	TRBJ2-1	once	TRBD1
TGTGCCAGCTCACAAATAGCGTGGGATACGCAGTATTTT	CASSQIAWDTQYF	13	TRBV18	TRBJ2-3	-	-
TGTGCCAGCAGCCAGGGGACAGGGGGATATGGCTACACCTTC	CASSQGTGGYGYTF	14	TRBV7-2	TRBJ1-2	-	TRBD1
TGTGCCAGCAGTCCCGGACTAGCGGGAGAACTCGGGGAGCTGTTTTTT	CASSPGLAGELGELFF	16	TRBV28	TRBJ2-2	-	TRBD2
TGTGCCATCAGTGGGCCCGCCGGGACAGGGTCCTACAATGAGCAGTTCTTC	CAISGPAGTGSYNEQFF	17	TRBV10-3	TRBJ2-1	-	TRBD1
TGTGCCAGCAGCCAAGCCCATACAGGGAACTATGGCTACACCTTC	CASSQAHTGNYGYTF	15	TRBV3-1/TRBV3-2	TRBJ1-2	-	-
TGTGCCAGCAGTCTAGACGGGAAAGAAGACGAGCAGTACTTC	CASSLDGKEDEQYF	14	TRBV25-1	TRBJ2-7	-	-
TGTGCCAGCAGCGTAGGGAGAGACAGGGGGCGAATGAACACTGAAGCTTTCTTT	CASSVGRDRGRMNTEAFF	18	TRBV9	TRBJ1-1	-	TRBD1
TGTGCCAGCAGGGGATCGGGGTCACCCCTCCACTTT	CASRGSGSPLHF	12	TRBV3-1/TRBV3-2	TRBJ1-6	-	-
TGTGCCAGCAGCCTCCGGGACAGGGACAATCAGCCCCAGCATTTT	CASSLRDRDNQPQHF	15	TRBV7-6	TRBJ1-5	-	TRBD1
TGTGCCAGCAGCTCTAGCGGGGAACAAGAGACCCAGTACTTC	CASSSSGEQETQYF	14	TRBV4-2	TRBJ2-5	-	TRBD2
TGTGCCTGGAGTGTACAAGGGGCAGTAAGTCAGCCCCAGCATTTT	CAWSVQGAVSQPQHF	15	TRBV30	TRBJ1-5	few	-
TGCGCCAGCAGCCAAGTTCCGGGTTTGAACACTGAAGCTTTCTTT	CASSQVPGLNTEAFF	15	TRBV4-1	TRBJ1-1	few	-
TGTGCCAGCAGTTACCAGGGGAACTATGGCTACACCTTC	CASSYQGNYGYTF	13	TRBV6-2/TRBV6-3	TRBJ1-2	once	-
TGTGCCAGCAGCGTCGGACAGGTCGCCTCCTACGAGCAGTACTTC	CASSVGQVASYEQYF	15	TRBV7-6	TRBJ2-7	-	TRBD1
TGTGCCAGCAGCTCGCACCTTAGGACAGGCAATCAGCCCCAGCATTTT	CASSSHLRTGNQPQHF	16	TRBV5-5	TRBJ1-5	many	-
TGTGCCAGCTCACAGGGGACAAACTCCTACGAGCAGTACTTC	CASSQGTNSYEQYF	14	TRBV18	TRBJ2-7	-	-
TGTGCCAGCAGTCGAATACAGGGCAGGAATGAGCAGTTCTTC	CASSRIQGRNEQFF	14	TRBV3-1/TRBV3-2	TRBJ2-1	-	-
TGTGCTAGTGGTTTCGAATTGGGACAGAAGAACACTGAAGCTTTCTTT	CASGFELGQKNTEAFF	16	TRBV12-5	TRBJ1-1	-	TRBD1
TGTGCCATCAGTGCAGCGGAAGCGGGGAACACCGGGGAGCTGTTTTTT	CAISAAEAGNTGELFF	16	TRBV10-3	TRBJ2-2	-	-
TGTGCCAGCAGCCCCCGGACAGGGAAAAACAACTATGGCTACACCTTC	CASSPRTGKNNYGYTF	16	TRBV5-5	TRBJ1-2	-	TRBD1
TGCGCCAGCAGCTTGGATCCAGGTTCCTACGAGCAGTACTTC	CASSLDPGSYEQYF	14	TRBV5-1	TRBJ2-7	once	-
TGTGCCAGCTCAGCCGGGACAGTGCGGGACGAGCAGTACTTC	CASSAGTVRDEQYF	14	TRBV18	TRBJ2-7	-	TRBD1
TGTGCCAGCAGCTTAGGGACAGTCAGCACAGATACGCAGTATTTT	CASSLGTVSTDTQYF	15	TRBV7-9	TRBJ2-3	-	-
TGTGCCAGCAGCTTAGGGAGGGGATTGGGCACAGATACGCAGTATTTT	CASSLGRGLGTDTQYF	16	TRBV7-2	TRBJ2-3	once	-
TGTGCCAGCAGCCCACAGGGTGGGGTTGGCACCGGGGAGCTGTTTTTT	CASSPQGGVGTGELFF	16	TRBV7-9	TRBJ2-2	-	-
TGTGCCAGCAGCCAAGTCGAGCGGGGGGCCCGGGAGACCCAGTACTTC	CASSQVERGARETQYF	16	TRBV14	TRBJ2-5	-	TRBD2
TGTGCCATCAGTGAGTCGGAGCTAGCGGGGCAGAATGAGCAGTTCTTC	CAISESELAGQNEQFF	16	TRBV10-3	TRBJ2-1	once	TRBD2
TGTGCCAGCAGCTCCTTAGCGGGAGTAGAGACCCAGTACTTC	CASSSLAGVETQYF	14	TRBV11-2	TRBJ2-5	many	TRBD2